The next 12 T cell receptor beta chains were all read from a single sample in a study of identical twins. TCRdb passed the 5' RACE reads through MiXCR, listing each CDR3 protein once. Of a few hundred thousand distinct CDR3 sequences listed, 6.5% to 9.5% are singletons. Separately, the same data were catalogued under a study of yellow fever vaccine responses in identical twins.

The source material was CD8+ T cells sorted from blood. Receptors were obtained from a woman in her late teens or twenties in good health.

The V gene is TRBV29-1, the J gene TRBJ2-5, with TRBD1 matching over 10 bases. The CDR3 sequence is 13 residues long. Germline assignment: CDR1 SQVTM and CDR2 ANQGSEA. Unmatched junction bases numbered 9, after V lost 7 bases and J lost 7 bases. Here the CDR3 reads CSGQGAQEWTQYF. CDR3 sequence (DNA): TGCAGCGGACAGGGGGCACAAGAGTGGACCCAGTACTTC.

CDR3 nucleotides: TGTGCCAGCAGCTTAGTTGGGCAGCGGGAGGGCACAGATACGCAGTATTTT. Translating gives CASSLVGQREGTDTQYF. This chain connects TRBV7-2 to TRBJ2-3; 9 positions match TRBD2. Losses at the gene ends were 1 base for V and 1 base for J; bases not matched to a gene: 6. Germline loops: CDR1 SGHTA, CDR2 FQGNSA. This CDR3 spans 17 amino acids.

This clonotype showed up many times. CDR3 amino acids: CSLLEGTNYGYTF. The CDR3 region has the DNA TGCAGCTTGTTAGAAGGGACTAACTATGGCTACACCTTC. This sequence joins TRBV29-1 and TRBJ1-2, with D unresolved. The V and J ends lost 8 bases and 0 bases respectively, with 13 bases between them. This CDR3 is built from 13 residues. Germline CDR1 and CDR2: SQVTM and ANQGSEA.

This clonotype was seen repeatedly, ten times or more. This rearrangement joins TRBV5-1 to TRBJ2-7, with TRBD1 identical over 7 bases. The ends lost 0 bases at V and 2 bases at J; junction bases unmatched: 5. In germline, CDR1 is SGHRS, CDR2 YFSETQ. This CDR3 contains 15 residues. The CDR3 protein is CASSLDIGQAYEQYF. CDR3 DNA: TGCGCCAGCAGCTTGGATATTGGACAGGCCTACGAGCAGTACTTC.

CDR3 residues: CASIQDETSAYEQYF. DNA for the CDR3: TGTGCCAGCATCCAGGATGAAACTTCTGCCTACGAGCAGTACTTC. The chain couples TRBV28 to TRBJ2-7; D gene uncertain. Trimming removed 7 bases at V and 2 bases at J, with 18 bases between. This CDR3 is 15 amino acids long. Germline CDR1 and CDR2: MDHEN and SYDVKM.

The table lists this clonotype with a few counts. V is TRBV4-3 and J is TRBJ2-1, with 7 bases lining up with TRBD2. CDR3 length: 19 residues. Germline values: CDR1 LGHNA, CDR2 YSLEER. V trimming: 3 bases; J trimming: 0 bases; junction bases outside the gene matches: 14. This chain's CDR3 is CASSQRASGKLGSYNEQFF. DNA for the CDR3: TGCGCCAGCAGCCAGAGGGCTAGCGGAAAGTTGGGCTCCTACAATGAGCAGTTCTTC.

This clonotype was detected ten times or more. CDR3 DNA: TGTGCCAGCAGTCCAGATGGGACAGGCTCCTACGAGCAGTACTTC. Its translation: CASSPDGTGSYEQYF. The chain recombines TRBV12-3 or TRBV12-4 with TRBJ2-7; 8 bases match TRBD1. The CDR3 is 15 amino acids. V lost 5 bases to trimming and J lost 0 bases; unmatched junction nucleotides: 6.

This chain links TRBV2 with TRBJ2-1; possible D gene TRBD2, 5 bases. Germline CDR1 SNHLY, CDR2 FYNNEI. V was shortened by 0 bases and J by 0 bases, with 6 bases between the two germline ends. The CDR3 totals 15 residues. In DNA, the CDR3 is TGTGCCAGCAGTGAAGCGGGGAGCTCCTACAATGAGCAGTTCTTC. Encoded protein: CASSEAGSSYNEQFF. The whole variable domain, remainder taken from reference TRBV2 and TRBJ2-1, is EPEVTQTPSHQVTQMGQEVILRCVPISNHLYFYWYRQILGQKVEFLVSFYNNEISEKSEIFDDQFSVERPDGSNFTLKIRSTKLEDSAMYFCASSEAGSSYNEQFFGPGTRLTVL.

J is TRBJ2-7 and V is TRBV30; D assignment may be TRBD1 or TRBD2 (6 bases each). The CDR3 has 14 residues. The V gene's germline CDR1 is GTSNPN and CDR2 SVGIG (reference sequence). V lost 1 base and J 2 bases, leaving 12 bases between the germline ends. The CDR3 DNA reads as TGTGCCTGGAGTGGAACAGGGAGGACCTACGAGCAGTACTTC. Its translation: CAWSGTGRTYEQYF.

This clonotype was picked up many times. The CDR3 region has the DNA TGCGCCAGCAAAGCTAGCGGGGAAACAGATACGCAGTATTTT. Residues: CASKASGETDTQYF. This chain links TRBV10-1 with TRBJ2-3, with 9 nucleotides matching TRBD2. Germline V gene sequence: CDR1 WNHNN, CDR2 SYGVQD (reference sequence). The CDR3 sequence is 14 residues long. Trimming cost V 7 bases and J 3 bases; bases outside gene matches: 5.

In its sample, this clonotype was seen many times. The V call is TRBV10-3, the J call TRBJ1-5, with 7 bases lining up with TRBD1. V lost 6 bases and J lost 5; bases outside the gene matches: 4. This CDR3 has 13 amino acids. The germline V gene encodes CDR1 ENHRY and CDR2 SYGVKD. The CDR3 nucleotides are TGTGCCATCAGAGGGACAGAAGATCAGCCCCAGCATTTT. It specifies CAIRGTEDQPQHF.

This chain links TRBV27 with TRBJ1-1; 8 bases are a match to TRBD1. Germline V gene lookup returns CDR1 MNHEY and CDR2 SMNVEV (reference sequence). V shed 4 bases, J shed 5 bases, and the junction held 3 bases outside the gene matches. The CDR3 is made up of 13 amino acids. Here the CDR3 DNA reads TGTGCCAGCAGTTGGACAGGGAGGACTGAAGCTTTCTTT. Translating gives CASSWTGRTEAFF.